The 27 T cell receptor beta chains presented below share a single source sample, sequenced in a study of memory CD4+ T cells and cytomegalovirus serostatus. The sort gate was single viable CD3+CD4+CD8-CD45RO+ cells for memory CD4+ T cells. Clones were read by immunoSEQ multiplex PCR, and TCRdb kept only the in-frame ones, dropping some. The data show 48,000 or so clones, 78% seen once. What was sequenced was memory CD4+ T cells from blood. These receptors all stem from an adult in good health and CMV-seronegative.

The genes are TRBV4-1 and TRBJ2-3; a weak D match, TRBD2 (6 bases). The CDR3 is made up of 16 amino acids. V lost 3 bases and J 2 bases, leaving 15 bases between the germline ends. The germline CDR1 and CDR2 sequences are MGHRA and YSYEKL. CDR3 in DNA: TGCGCCAGCAGCCAGGCATCGGGACTCATCACAGATACGCAGTATTTT. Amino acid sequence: CASSQASGLITDTQYF.

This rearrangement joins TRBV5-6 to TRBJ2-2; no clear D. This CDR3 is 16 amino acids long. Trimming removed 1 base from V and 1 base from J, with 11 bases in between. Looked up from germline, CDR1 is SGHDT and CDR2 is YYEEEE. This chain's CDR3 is CASSLLEGLNTGELFF. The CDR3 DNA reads TGTGCCAGCAGCTTGTTGGAAGGGTTGAACACCGGGGAGCTGTTTTTT.

The CDR3 protein is CAWSVSSGRGHEQFF. In nucleotides, the CDR3 is TGTGCCTGGAGTGTTTCTAGCGGGAGGGGCCATGAGCAGTTCTTC. This rearrangement joins TRBV30 to TRBJ2-1, with 12 bases matching TRBD2. The V segment lost 0 bases and the J segment 8 bases; nucleotides outside the gene matches: 5. CDR1 is GTSNPN, CDR2 SVGIG, per germline (reference sequence). The CDR3 consists of 15 residues.

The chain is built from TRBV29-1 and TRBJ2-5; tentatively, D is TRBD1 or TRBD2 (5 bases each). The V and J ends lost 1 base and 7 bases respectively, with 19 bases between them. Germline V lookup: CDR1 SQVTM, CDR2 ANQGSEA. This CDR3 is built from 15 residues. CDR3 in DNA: TGCAGCGTTGAAGCCCCGGGACCAATCAGCGGGACCCAGTACTTC. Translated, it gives CSVEAPGPISGTQYF.

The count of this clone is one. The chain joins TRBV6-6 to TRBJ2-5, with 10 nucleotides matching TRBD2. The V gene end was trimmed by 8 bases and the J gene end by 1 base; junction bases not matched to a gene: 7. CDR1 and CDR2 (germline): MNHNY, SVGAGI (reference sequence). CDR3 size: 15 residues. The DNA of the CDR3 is TGTGCCAGCGGGGACGAGCGGGGGGGCCAAGAGACCCAGTACTTC. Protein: CASGDERGGQETQYF.

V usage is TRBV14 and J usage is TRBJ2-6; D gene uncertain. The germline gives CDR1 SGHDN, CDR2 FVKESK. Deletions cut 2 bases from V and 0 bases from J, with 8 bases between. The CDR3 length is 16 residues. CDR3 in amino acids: CASSQSGSSGANVLTF. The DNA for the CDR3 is TGTGCCAGCAGCCAATCGGGTAGCTCTGGGGCCAACGTCCTGACTTTC.

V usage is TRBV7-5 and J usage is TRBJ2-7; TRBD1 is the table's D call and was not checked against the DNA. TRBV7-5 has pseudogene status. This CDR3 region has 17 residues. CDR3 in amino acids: CVRSLAPRGEVTYEQYF. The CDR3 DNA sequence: TGTGTCAGAAGCTTAGCCCCCAGGGGGGAAGTAACCTACGAGCAGTACTTC.

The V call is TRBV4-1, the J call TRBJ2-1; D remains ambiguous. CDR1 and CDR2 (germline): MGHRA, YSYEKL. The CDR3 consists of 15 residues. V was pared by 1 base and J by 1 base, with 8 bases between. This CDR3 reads CASSQGLRSYNEQFF. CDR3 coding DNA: TGCGCCAGCAGCCAAGGTTTGAGATCCTACAATGAGCAGTTCTTC.

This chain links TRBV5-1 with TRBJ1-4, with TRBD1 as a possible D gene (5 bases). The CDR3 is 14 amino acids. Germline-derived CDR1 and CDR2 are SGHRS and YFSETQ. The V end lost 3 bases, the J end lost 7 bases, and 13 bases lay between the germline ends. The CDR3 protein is CASSSGTRGEKLFF. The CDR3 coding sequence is TGCGCCAGCAGCTCCGGGACCAGAGGTGAAAAACTGTTTTTT.

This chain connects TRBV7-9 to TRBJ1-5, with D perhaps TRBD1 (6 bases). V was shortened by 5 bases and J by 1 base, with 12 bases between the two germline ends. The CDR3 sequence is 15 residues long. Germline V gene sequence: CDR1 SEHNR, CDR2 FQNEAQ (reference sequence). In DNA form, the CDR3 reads TGTGCCAGCAGCCCCGGGACAACGAGCAATCAGCCCCAGCATTTT. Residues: CASSPGTTSNQPQHF.

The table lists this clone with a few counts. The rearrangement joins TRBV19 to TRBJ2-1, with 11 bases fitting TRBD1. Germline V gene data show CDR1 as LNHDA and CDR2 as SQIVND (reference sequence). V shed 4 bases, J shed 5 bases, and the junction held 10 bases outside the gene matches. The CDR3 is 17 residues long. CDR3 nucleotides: TGTGCCAGTAGTAAGTTCGGGGGACAGGGGGTCCACAATGAGCAGTTCTTC. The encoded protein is CASSKFGGQGVHNEQFF.

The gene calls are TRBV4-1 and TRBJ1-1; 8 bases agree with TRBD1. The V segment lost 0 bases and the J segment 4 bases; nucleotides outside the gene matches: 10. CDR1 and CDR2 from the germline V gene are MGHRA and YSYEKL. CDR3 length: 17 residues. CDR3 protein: CASSQERPGTGGTEAFF. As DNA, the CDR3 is TGCGCCAGCAGCCAAGAACGACCCGGAACAGGGGGCACTGAAGCTTTCTTT.

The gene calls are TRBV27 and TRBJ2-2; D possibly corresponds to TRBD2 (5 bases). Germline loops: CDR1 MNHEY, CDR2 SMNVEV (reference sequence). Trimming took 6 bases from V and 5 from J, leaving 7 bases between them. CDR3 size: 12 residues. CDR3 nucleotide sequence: TGTGCCAGCAGACGGGAAACCGGGGAGCTGTTTTTT. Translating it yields CASRRETGELFF.

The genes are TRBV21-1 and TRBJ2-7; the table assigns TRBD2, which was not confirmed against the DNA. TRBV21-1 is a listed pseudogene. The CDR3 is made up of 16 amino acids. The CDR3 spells CASSSERAGTGYEQYF. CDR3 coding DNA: TGTGCCAGCAGCAGTGAAAGAGCGGGAACGGGGTACGAGCAGTACTTC.

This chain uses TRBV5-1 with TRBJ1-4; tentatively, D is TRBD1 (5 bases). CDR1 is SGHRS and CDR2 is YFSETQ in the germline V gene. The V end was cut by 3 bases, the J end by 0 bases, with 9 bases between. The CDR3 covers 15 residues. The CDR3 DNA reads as TGCGCCAGCAGCTCTCGGGGGACAACTAATGAAAAACTGTTTTTT. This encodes CASSSRGTTNEKLFF.

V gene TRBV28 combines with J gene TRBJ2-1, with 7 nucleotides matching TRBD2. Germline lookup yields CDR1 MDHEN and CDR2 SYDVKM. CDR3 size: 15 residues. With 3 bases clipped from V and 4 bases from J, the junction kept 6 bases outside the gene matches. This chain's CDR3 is CASSLAGEGYNEQFF. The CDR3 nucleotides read TGTGCCAGCAGTTTGGCGGGAGAGGGGTACAATGAGCAGTTCTTC.

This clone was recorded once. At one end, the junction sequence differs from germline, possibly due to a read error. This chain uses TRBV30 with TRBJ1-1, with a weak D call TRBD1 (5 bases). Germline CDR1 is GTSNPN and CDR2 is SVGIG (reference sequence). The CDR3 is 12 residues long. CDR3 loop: CVWSGGNTEAFF. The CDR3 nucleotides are TGTGTCTGGAGTGGGGGGAACACTGAAGCTTTCTTT.

CDR3 in DNA: TGTGCCAGCAGCACCACCGGGACAGGGAGTCTCTACGAGCAGTACTTC. It specifies CASSTTGTGSLYEQYF. V is TRBV5-4 and J is TRBJ2-7, with 9 positions matching TRBD1. After removal of 4 bases from V and 3 bases from J, the junction contained 11 bases not matched to a gene. This CDR3 is built from 16 residues. The germline V gene has CDR1 SGHNT and CDR2 YYREEE (reference sequence).

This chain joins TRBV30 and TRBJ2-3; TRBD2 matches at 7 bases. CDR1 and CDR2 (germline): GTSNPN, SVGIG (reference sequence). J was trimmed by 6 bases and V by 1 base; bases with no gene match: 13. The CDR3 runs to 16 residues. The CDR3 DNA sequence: TGTGCCTGGAGTGGCGGGGCGGGAGCATTGGCGGATACGCAGTATTTT. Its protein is CAWSGGAGALADTQYF.

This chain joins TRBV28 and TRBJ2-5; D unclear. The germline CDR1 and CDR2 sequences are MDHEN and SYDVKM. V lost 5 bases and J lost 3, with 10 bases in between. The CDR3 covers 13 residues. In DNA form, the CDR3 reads TGTGCCAGCAGTCCCGGTAGGGAAGAGACCCAGTACTTC. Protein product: CASSPGREETQYF.

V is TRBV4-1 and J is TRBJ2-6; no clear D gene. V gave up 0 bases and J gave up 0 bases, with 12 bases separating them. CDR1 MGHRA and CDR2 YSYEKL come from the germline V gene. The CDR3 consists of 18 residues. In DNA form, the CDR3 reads TGCGCCAGCAGCCAAGATTGGGGAATGAGCTCTGGGGCCAACGTCCTGACTTTC. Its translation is CASSQDWGMSSGANVLTF.

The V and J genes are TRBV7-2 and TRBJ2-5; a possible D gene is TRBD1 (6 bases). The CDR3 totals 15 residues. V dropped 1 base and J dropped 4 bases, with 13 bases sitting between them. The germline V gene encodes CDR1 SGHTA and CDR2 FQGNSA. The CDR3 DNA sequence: TGTGCCAGCAGCTTAGGAGGGCAGGGGAGAGAGACCCAGTACTTC. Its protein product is CASSLGGQGRETQYF.

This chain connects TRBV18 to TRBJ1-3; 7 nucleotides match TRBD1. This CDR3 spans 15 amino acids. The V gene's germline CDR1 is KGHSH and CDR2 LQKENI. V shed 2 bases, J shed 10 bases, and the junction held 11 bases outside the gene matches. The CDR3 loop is CASSPDGTVGKTIYF. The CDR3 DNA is TGTGCCAGCTCACCAGACGGGACAGTGGGGAAAACCATATATTTT.

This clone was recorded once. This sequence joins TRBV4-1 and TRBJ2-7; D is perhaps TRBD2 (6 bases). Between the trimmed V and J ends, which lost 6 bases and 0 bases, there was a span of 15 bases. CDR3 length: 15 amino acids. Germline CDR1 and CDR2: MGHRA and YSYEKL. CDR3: CASSLLAFSSYEQYF. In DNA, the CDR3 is TGCGCCAGCAGTTTACTAGCCTTTAGCTCCTACGAGCAGTACTTC.

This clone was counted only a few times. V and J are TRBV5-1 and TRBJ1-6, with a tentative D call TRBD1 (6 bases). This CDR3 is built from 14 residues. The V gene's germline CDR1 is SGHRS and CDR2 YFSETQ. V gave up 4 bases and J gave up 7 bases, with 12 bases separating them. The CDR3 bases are TGCGCCAGCAGCCCGGGACATCGGAATTCACCCCTCCACTTT. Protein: CASSPGHRNSPLHF. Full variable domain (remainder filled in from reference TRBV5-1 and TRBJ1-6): KAGVTQTPRYLIKTRGQQVTLSCSPISGHRSVSWYQQTPGQGLQFLFEYFSETQRNKGNFPGRFSGRQFSNSRSEMNVSTLELGDSALYLCASSPGHRNSPLHFGNGTRLTVT.

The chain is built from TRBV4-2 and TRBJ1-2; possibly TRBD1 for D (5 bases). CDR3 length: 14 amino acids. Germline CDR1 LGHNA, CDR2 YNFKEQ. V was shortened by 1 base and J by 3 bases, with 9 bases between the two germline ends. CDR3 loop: CASSQGVGDYGYTF. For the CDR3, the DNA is TGTGCCAGCAGCCAAGGGGTGGGGGACTATGGCTACACCTTC.

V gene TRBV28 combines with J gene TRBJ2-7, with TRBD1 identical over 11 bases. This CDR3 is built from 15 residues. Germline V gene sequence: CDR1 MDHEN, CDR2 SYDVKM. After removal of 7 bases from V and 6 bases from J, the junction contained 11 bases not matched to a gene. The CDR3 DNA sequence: TGTGCCAGCACCCCTTGGGGACAGGGGGTTCTCGAGCAGTACTTC. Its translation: CASTPWGQGVLEQYF.